This entry lists 14 T cell receptor beta chains sequenced from one sample in a study of blood T cell repertoires in COVID-19. Profiled with immunoSEQ multiplex PCR; TCRdb holds only in-frame clones, not every one. The top ten hold 20% to 25% of the sample, which has more than 60,000 clones, almost 90% seen once. What was sequenced was peripheral blood. All receptors come from a woman aged 50 to 60 with active or convalescent COVID-19.

The chain employs TRBV24-1 and TRBJ2-2; 12 nucleotides match TRBD2. Looked up from germline, CDR1 is KGHDR and CDR2 is SFDVKD. The CDR3 consists of 20 residues. V trimming: 7 bases; J trimming: 0 bases; junction bases outside the gene matches: 14. The CDR3 coding sequence is TGTGCCACCAGCGTTCCCGGGACTAGCGGGTACTACGCGAACACCGGGGAGCTGTTTTTT. It codes for CATSVPGTSGYYANTGELFF.

This chain links TRBV4-1 with TRBJ2-2, with D possibly matching TRBD2 (6 bases). Deletions cut 4 bases from V and 5 bases from J, with 14 bases between. CDR1 is MGHRA and CDR2 is YSYEKL in the germline V gene. The CDR3 contains 15 residues. Here the CDR3 DNA reads TGCGCCAGCAGCCCGGAGGGCAGGAGGACCGGGGAGCTGTTTTTT. Its protein product is CASSPEGRRTGELFF.

The CDR3 DNA follows: TGTGCCAGTAGTATAGGTAGGGAGGGGTTTTTGAACACTGAAGCTTTCTTT. It specifies CASSIGREGFLNTEAFF. The gene calls are TRBV19 and TRBJ1-1; the D gene is possibly TRBD1 (5 bases). The V end lost 1 base, the J end lost 0 bases, and 15 bases lay between the germline ends. CDR1 and CDR2 from the germline V gene are LNHDA and SQIVND (reference sequence). CDR3 length equals 17 residues.

The chain couples TRBV3-1 (or the pseudogene TRBV3-2) to TRBJ2-2; TRBD2 is a possible D gene (5 bases). Germline CDR1 reads LGHDT; CDR2 reads YNNKEL (reference sequence). The CDR3 runs 15 residues. V lost 4 bases to trimming and J lost 5 bases, with 14 bases between them. The CDR3 sequence: CASSPSAGNTGELFF. For the CDR3, the DNA is TGTGCCAGCAGCCCCTCGGCCGGGAATACCGGGGAGCTGTTTTTT.

The rearrangement uses TRBV5-4 and TRBJ2-1, with a tentative D call TRBD2 (5 bases). Trimming pared 0 bases from V and 4 bases from J, leaving 8 bases between. CDR1 SGHNT and CDR2 YYREEE come from the germline V gene (reference sequence). This CDR3 has 14 residues. The CDR3 nucleotides read TGTGCCAGCAGCTTGGCCAGCGGATACAATGAGCAGTTCTTC. It specifies CASSLASGYNEQFF.

CDR3 nucleotides: TGTGCCAGTAGTATACAATCAGGAGGGCCGAACACTGAAGCTTTCTTT. Translated, it gives CASSIQSGGPNTEAFF. The chain employs TRBV19 and TRBJ1-1; D remains ambiguous. Germline CDR1 reads LNHDA; CDR2 reads SQIVND (reference sequence). Deletions cut 2 bases from V and 1 base from J, with 14 bases between. CDR3 size: 16 residues.

The chain has TRBV7-6 and TRBJ2-3; 7 bases fit TRBD2. Unmatched junction bases numbered 5, after V lost 3 bases and J lost 2 bases. The CDR3 spans 15 residues. Germline CDR1 reads SGHVS; CDR2 reads FNYEAQ. The CDR3, as DNA: TGTGCCAGCAGCTTTGCGGCGGGGGACACAGATACGCAGTATTTT. Translation gives CASSFAAGDTDTQYF.

The chain is built from TRBV2 and TRBJ1-1, with a weak D call TRBD1 (6 bases). This CDR3 comprises 13 residues. Germline V gives CDR1 SNHLY, CDR2 FYNNEI. Trimming stripped 7 bases from V and 7 bases from J, with 16 bases between. The CDR3 nucleotides are TGTGCCAGCATCATACAGGGAAAGATTGAAGCTTTCTTT. It codes for CASIIQGKIEAFF.

J is TRBJ2-1 and V is TRBV30, with D unresolved. In germline, CDR1 is GTSNPN, CDR2 SVGIG (reference sequence). CDR3 length equals 12 residues. V lost 0 bases, J lost 7 bases, and 7 bases lay in between. The CDR3 reads CAWSVSGNEQFF. For the CDR3, the DNA is TGTGCCTGGAGTGTATCCGGGAATGAGCAGTTCTTC.

The chain links TRBV5-6 to TRBJ2-7, with a possible D match to TRBD1 (5 bases). V was trimmed by 0 bases and J by 1 base, leaving 5 bases between them. The CDR3 loop spans 13 amino acids. Germline V gene sequence: CDR1 SGHDT, CDR2 YYEEEE. DNA for the CDR3: TGTGCCAGCAGCTTGGGACAGTCCTACGAGCAGTACTTC. It is translated as CASSLGQSYEQYF. Full variable domain (rest looked up from reference TRBV5-6 and TRBJ2-7): DAGVTQSPTHLIKTRGQQVTLRCSPKSGHDTVSWYQQALGQGPQFIFQYYEEEERQRGNFPDRFSGHQFPNYSSELNVNALLLGDSALYLCASSLGQSYEQYFGPGTRLTVT.

J is TRBJ1-1 and V is TRBV5-1; TRBD1 might be the D (5 bases). This CDR3 is 11 amino acids long. Germline-derived CDR1 and CDR2 are SGHRS and YFSETQ. Deletions cut 2 bases from V and 6 bases from J, with 5 bases between. CDR3 sequence: CASSLGAEAFF. CDR3 in DNA: TGCGCCAGCAGCTTAGGGGCTGAAGCTTTCTTT.

This clone was seen just once. This rearrangement joins TRBV21-1 to TRBJ2-7; TRBD2, the D gene given by the table, was not confirmed from the DNA. TRBV21-1 is a known pseudogene. This CDR3 has 16 residues. The DNA for the CDR3 is TGTGCCAGCAGCAAATTGGAACCGGGACTGTCTATTGAGCAGTACTTC. Its protein product is CASSKLEPGLSIEQYF.

The CDR3 DNA follows: TGTGCCAGCAGCGTAGGGGACACAGGGGCCTCCTACGAGCAGTACTTC. Translating it yields CASSVGDTGASYEQYF. The chain has TRBV9 and TRBJ2-7, with 7 positions matching TRBD1. Germline CDR1 is SGDLS and CDR2 is YYNGEE. The CDR3 runs to 16 residues. Trimming at V came to 0 bases and at J to 0 bases, leaving 6 bases not matched to a gene.

The gene calls are TRBV11-1 and TRBJ1-1; tentatively, D is TRBD1 (5 bases). The V end was cut by 5 bases, the J end by 11 bases, with 21 bases between. Germline V gene data show CDR1 as SGHAT and CDR2 as FQDESV (reference sequence). The CDR3 sequence is 14 residues long. DNA of the CDR3: TGTGCCAGCAGCCCCTCTGGGGCGGCTAGGGCGGCTTTCTTT. This gives the protein CASSPSGAARAAFF.